Below are 20 T cell receptor beta chains sequenced from a single sample in a study of CD8+ T cells in alopecia areata. Reverse transcribed after extraction, RNA yielded cDNA as the sequencing template. TCRdb's table, derived via immunoSEQ multiplex PCR, lists solely in-frame clones and lacks some. The sample lists some 170,000 clones; roughly 50% were seen once. Indicated treatment: oral pan-JAK inhibitor, 5-10 mg twice daily. The source was CD4+ T cells sorted from blood, collected at roughly week 55, from a patient treated with tofacitinib. The receptors shown here come from a human donor with alopecia areata.

The chain recombines TRBV7-9 with TRBJ2-5; 13 bases match TRBD2. Germline V gene lookup returns CDR1 SEHNR and CDR2 FQNEAQ (reference sequence). After removal of 5 bases from V and 5 bases from J, the junction contained 5 bases not matched to a gene. This CDR3 spans 15 amino acids. CDR3 DNA: TGTGCCAGCAGCCCGGGACTAGCGGGGTGGGAGACCCAGTACTTC. It translates to CASSPGLAGWETQYF.

The rearrangement joins TRBV2 to TRBJ2-3; D is unresolved. Trimming removed 4 bases at V and 4 bases at J, with 12 bases between. This CDR3 region has 14 residues. Germline lookup yields CDR1 SNHLY and CDR2 FYNNEI. The CDR3 DNA is TGTGCCAGCAGTGCTGCAGCCCCCCCAGATACGCAGTATTTT. It specifies CASSAAAPPDTQYF. Full variable domain (rest looked up from reference TRBV2 and TRBJ2-3): EPEVTQTPSHQVTQMGQEVILRCVPISNHLYFYWYRQILGQKVEFLVSFYNNEISEKSEIFDDQFSVERPDGSNFTLKIRSTKLEDSAMYFCASSAAAPPDTQYFGPGTRLTVL.

There are many counts of this clone. Other nucleotide sequences from this sample produce the same CDR3. The V call is TRBV15, the J call TRBJ1-5; D is unclear. The V end lost 0 bases, the J end lost 2 bases, and 8 bases lay between the germline ends. From germline, CDR1 is LNHNV and CDR2 YYDKDF (reference sequence). The CDR3 has 15 amino acids. CDR3 nucleotides: TGTGCCACCAGCAGAGATCCAGGTGGCAATCAGCCCCAGCATTTT. This gives the protein CATSRDPGGNQPQHF.

The chain recombines TRBV6-1 with TRBJ1-2, with D uncertain. Germline V gene data show CDR1 as MNHNS and CDR2 as SASEGT. This CDR3 has 12 residues. The V and J ends lost 11 bases and 4 bases respectively, with 14 bases between them. Here the CDR3 DNA reads TGTGCCGCAAGTGGAGGGCTCTATGGCTACACCTTC. It is translated as CAASGGLYGYTF.

A single count supports this clone. V usage is TRBV29-1 and J usage is TRBJ1-1, with D tentatively TRBD1 (5 bases). This CDR3 has 14 amino acids. Trimming left V 3 bases short and J 0 bases short, with 11 bases between. CDR1 is SQVTM and CDR2 is ANQGSEA in the germline V gene. CDR3 region: CSVDRAIMNTEAFF. Here the CDR3 DNA reads TGCAGCGTTGACAGGGCCATCATGAACACTGAAGCTTTCTTT.

A few counts support this clone. The chain carries TRBV27 and TRBJ2-3; D gene ambiguous. Trimming removed 1 base from V and 2 bases from J, with 10 bases in between. This CDR3 contains 15 residues. Germline V gene data show CDR1 as MNHEY and CDR2 as SMNVEV (reference sequence). The CDR3 region has the DNA TGTGCCAGCAGTTTATATCCACCGGACACAGATACGCAGTATTTT. This gives the protein CASSLYPPDTDTQYF.

The rearrangement joins TRBV18 to TRBJ2-7; D is unresolved. CDR1 KGHSH and CDR2 LQKENI come from the germline V gene. The CDR3 runs 12 residues. Trimming removed 6 bases at V and 6 bases at J, with 12 bases between. The CDR3 DNA is TGTGCCAGCTCCCCCCAAGGGATCGAGCAGTACTTC. It translates to CASSPQGIEQYF. The full variable domain, in which reference TRBV18 and TRBJ2-7 provide the parts outside the CDR3, is NAGVMQNPRHLVRRRGQEARLRCSPMKGHSHVYWYRQLPEEGLKFMVYLQKENIIDESGMPKERFSAEFPKEGPSILRIQQVVRGDSAAYFCASSPQGIEQYFGPGTRLTVT.

The chain combines TRBV5-1 with TRBJ2-2; TRBD1 aligns across 11 bases. The junction had 9 bases not matched to a gene; V was cut back by 4 bases and J by 4 bases. Germline lookup yields CDR1 SGHRS and CDR2 YFSETQ. This CDR3 has 17 residues. The CDR3 protein is CASSPEGQGAITGELFF. Here the CDR3 DNA reads TGCGCCAGCAGCCCGGAAGGACAGGGGGCCATCACCGGGGAGCTGTTTTTT.

Regarding this clone: Sequence at one end of the junction differs from germline and may be a read error. V is TRBV5-1 and J is TRBJ2-7; tentatively, D is TRBD2 (5 bases). Germline CDR1 reads SGHRS; CDR2 reads YFSETQ. The CDR3 is made up of 13 amino acids. The CDR3 loop is CASSLGTDSSYHF. The DNA of the CDR3 is TGCGCCAGCAGCTTGGGTACGGATTCTAGCTACCACTTC. Drawing the rest from reference TRBV5-1 and TRBJ2-7, the complete variable domain is KAGVTQTPRYLIKTRGQQVTLSCSPISGHRSVSWYQQTPGQGLQFLFEYFSETQRNKGNFPGRFSGRQFSNSRSEMNVSTLELGDSALYLCASSLGTDSSYHFGPGTRLTVT.

This clone was seen more than once but under ten times. This sequence joins TRBV30 and TRBJ2-1; maybe TRBD2 (6 bases). The CDR3 runs to 11 residues. Germline assignment: CDR1 GTSNPN and CDR2 SVGIG (reference sequence). The ends were cut back, 0 bases at V and 10 bases at J, with 7 bases in the middle. Here the CDR3 reads CAWSVLAEQFF. Written as DNA, the CDR3 is TGTGCCTGGAGTGTGCTAGCGGAGCAGTTCTTC.

This clone occurred once. V and J are TRBV18 and TRBJ2-7; TRBD1 aligns across 8 bases. The ends lost 3 bases at V and 4 bases at J; junction bases unmatched: 5. This CDR3 region has 14 residues. Germline loops: CDR1 KGHSH, CDR2 LQKENI. This CDR3 reads CASSPGTGVYEQYF. DNA for the CDR3: TGTGCCAGCTCACCTGGGACAGGTGTTTACGAGCAGTACTTC.

This clone was counted once. This chain links TRBV25-1 with TRBJ1-1; D uncertain. CDR3 length: 11 residues. Germline assignment: CDR1 MGHDK and CDR2 SYGVNS. V lost 5 bases and J 2 bases, leaving 3 bases between the germline ends. The CDR3 DNA reads as TGTGCCAGCAGTCGAAACACTGAAGCTTTCTTT. Encoded protein: CASSRNTEAFF.

The chain recombines TRBV11-3 with TRBJ2-3; 7 bases are a match to TRBD2. This CDR3 contains 15 residues. V gave up 5 bases and J gave up 2 bases; unmatched junction bases: 7. The V gene's germline CDR1 is SGHNT and CDR2 YENEEA. In DNA, the CDR3 is TGTGCCAGCAGCGCGACTAGCAGATACACAGATACGCAGTATTTT. Amino acids: CASSATSRYTDTQYF.

The chain recombines TRBV27 with TRBJ1-2; TRBD1 aligns across 11 bases. J gave up 5 bases and V 5 bases, and 4 bases lay outside the gene matches. The CDR3 is made up of 14 amino acids. Germline V gene lookup returns CDR1 MNHEY and CDR2 SMNVEV (reference sequence). CDR3 in amino acids: CASSPRDRGYGYTF. CDR3 in DNA: TGTGCCAGCAGTCCTCGGGACAGGGGGTATGGCTACACCTTC.

V usage is TRBV25-1 and J usage is TRBJ1-3; the D gene is possibly TRBD1 (6 bases). Trimming took 2 bases from V and 9 from J, leaving 11 bases between them. The CDR3 totals 13 residues. Per germline, CDR1 MGHDK and CDR2 SYGVNS. In DNA, the CDR3 is TGTGCCAGCAGTGAAGTCACAGGGACCACCATATATTTT. This codes for CASSEVTGTTIYF.

This CDR3 is CASSGGARETQYF. The CDR3 DNA sequence: TGTGCCAGCAGCGGGGGGGCCAGAGAGACCCAGTACTTC. The chain is built from TRBV6-5 and TRBJ2-5, with TRBD2 matching 8 bases. The CDR3 runs to 13 residues. Germline CDR1 and CDR2: MNHEY and SVGAGI. V shed 6 bases, J shed 4 bases, and the junction held 4 bases outside the gene matches.

This clone occurred a few times. The chain combines TRBV5-4 with TRBJ2-5; 8 bases match TRBD1. Germline V CDR1 and CDR2: SGHNT, YYREEE (reference sequence). This CDR3 contains 14 residues. With 4 bases clipped from V and 3 bases from J, the junction kept 5 bases outside the gene matches. CDR3 amino acids: CASSGATGEETQYF. The CDR3 coding sequence is TGTGCCAGCAGCGGGGCGACAGGGGAAGAGACCCAGTACTTC.

This clone showed up just a few times. The chain links TRBV9 to TRBJ2-1, with 8 bases fitting TRBD2. CDR3 length equals 15 residues. Germline V CDR1 and CDR2: SGDLS, YYNGEE. Trimming took 8 bases from V and 7 from J; bases not matched to a gene: 14. CDR3 sequence: CASDPGLGVLNEQFF. DNA of the CDR3: TGTGCCAGTGATCCGGGACTAGGCGTATTGAATGAGCAGTTCTTC.

The V call is TRBV15, the J call TRBJ1-2; the match to TRBD1 covers 8 bases. The germline CDR1 and CDR2 sequences are LNHNV and YYDKDF (reference sequence). J gave up 8 bases and V 3 bases, and 17 bases lay outside the gene matches. The CDR3 contains 17 residues. The CDR3 loop reads CATSSGNGWTGLGGYTF. The CDR3 region has the DNA TGTGCCACCAGCAGCGGAAACGGGTGGACAGGGCTGGGAGGCTACACCTTC.

This chain uses TRBV7-9 with TRBJ2-5; no clear D. Germline assignment: CDR1 SEHNR and CDR2 FQNEAQ (reference sequence). V lost 5 bases and J lost 1, with 5 bases in between. The CDR3 sequence is 12 residues long. In DNA form, the CDR3 reads TGTGCCAGCAGCCGAACCCAAGAGACCCAGTACTTC. It encodes CASSRTQETQYF.